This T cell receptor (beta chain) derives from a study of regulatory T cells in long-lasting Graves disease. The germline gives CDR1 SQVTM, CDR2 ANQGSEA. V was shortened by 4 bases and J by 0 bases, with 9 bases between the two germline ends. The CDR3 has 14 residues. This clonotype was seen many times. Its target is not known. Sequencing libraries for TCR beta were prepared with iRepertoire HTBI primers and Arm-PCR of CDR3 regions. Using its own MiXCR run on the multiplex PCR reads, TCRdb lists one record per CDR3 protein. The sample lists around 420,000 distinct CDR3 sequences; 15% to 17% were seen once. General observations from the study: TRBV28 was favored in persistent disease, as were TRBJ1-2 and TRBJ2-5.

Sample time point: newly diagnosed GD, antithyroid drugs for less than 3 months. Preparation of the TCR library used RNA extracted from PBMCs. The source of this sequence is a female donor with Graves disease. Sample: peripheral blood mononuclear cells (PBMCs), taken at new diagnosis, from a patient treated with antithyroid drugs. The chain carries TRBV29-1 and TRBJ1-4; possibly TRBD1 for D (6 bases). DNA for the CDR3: TGCAGCGTTGGGGGGGCTGCAACTAATGAAAAACTGTTTTTT. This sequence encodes CSVGGAATNEKLFF. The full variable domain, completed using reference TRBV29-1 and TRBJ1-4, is SAVISQKPSRDICQRGTSLTIQCQVDSQVTMMFWYRQQPGQSLTLIATANQGSEATYESGFVIDKFPISRPNLTFSTLTVSNMSPEDSSIYLCSVGGAATNEKLFFGSGTQLSVL.